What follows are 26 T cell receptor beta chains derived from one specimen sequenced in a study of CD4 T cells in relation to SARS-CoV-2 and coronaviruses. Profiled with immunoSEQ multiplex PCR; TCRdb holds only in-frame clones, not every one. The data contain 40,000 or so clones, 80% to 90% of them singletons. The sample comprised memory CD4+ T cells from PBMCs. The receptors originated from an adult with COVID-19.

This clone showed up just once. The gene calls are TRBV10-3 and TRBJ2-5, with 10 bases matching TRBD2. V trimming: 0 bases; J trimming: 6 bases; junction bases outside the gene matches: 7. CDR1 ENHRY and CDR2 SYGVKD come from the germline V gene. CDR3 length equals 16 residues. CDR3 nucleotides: TGTGCCATCAGTGAGTCGACACTAGCGGGACGGAAGACCCAGTACTTC. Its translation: CAISESTLAGRKTQYF.

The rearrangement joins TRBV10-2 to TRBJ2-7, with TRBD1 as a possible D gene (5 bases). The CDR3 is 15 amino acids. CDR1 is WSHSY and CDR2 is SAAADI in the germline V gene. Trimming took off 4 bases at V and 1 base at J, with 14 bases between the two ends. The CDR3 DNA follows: TGCGCCAGCAGTGCACTCAGGGTTGCATCCTACGAGCAGTACTTC. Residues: CASSALRVASYEQYF.

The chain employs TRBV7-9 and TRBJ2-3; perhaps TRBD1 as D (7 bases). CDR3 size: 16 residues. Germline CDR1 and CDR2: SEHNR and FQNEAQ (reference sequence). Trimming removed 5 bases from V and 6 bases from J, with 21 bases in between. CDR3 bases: TGTGCCAGCAGCGGATGGGCTGACAGGGAGGTGGATACGCAGTATTTT. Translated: CASSGWADREVDTQYF.

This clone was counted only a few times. CDR3 region: CASSIDGEKPQHF. The CDR3 DNA follows: TGTGCCAGTAGTATAGACGGGGAGAAGCCCCAGCATTTT. The chain employs TRBV19 and TRBJ1-5; no firm D call. The V end lost 0 bases, the J end lost 8 bases, and 8 bases lay between the germline ends. The CDR3 contains 13 residues. Germline V CDR1 and CDR2: LNHDA, SQIVND (reference sequence).

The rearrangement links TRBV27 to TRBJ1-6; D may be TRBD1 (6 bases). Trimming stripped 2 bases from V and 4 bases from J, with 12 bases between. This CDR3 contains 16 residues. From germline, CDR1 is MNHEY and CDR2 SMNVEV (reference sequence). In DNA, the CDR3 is TGTGCCAGCAGTTTAGACAGGAGGGGTTATAATTCACCCCTCCACTTT. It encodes CASSLDRRGYNSPLHF.

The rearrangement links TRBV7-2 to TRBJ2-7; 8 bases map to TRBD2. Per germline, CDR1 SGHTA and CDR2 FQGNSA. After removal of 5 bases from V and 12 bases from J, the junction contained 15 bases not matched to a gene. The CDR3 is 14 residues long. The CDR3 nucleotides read TGTGCCAGCAGCCCGCAATCGAGCGGGAGTCGGGCGTACTTC. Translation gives CASSPQSSGSRAYF.

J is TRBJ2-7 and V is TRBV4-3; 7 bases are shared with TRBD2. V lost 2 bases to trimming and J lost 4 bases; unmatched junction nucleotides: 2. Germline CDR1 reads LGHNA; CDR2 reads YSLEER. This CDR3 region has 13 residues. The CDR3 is CASSQLRGYEQYF. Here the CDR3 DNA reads TGCGCCAGCAGCCAACTGCGGGGGTACGAGCAGTACTTC.

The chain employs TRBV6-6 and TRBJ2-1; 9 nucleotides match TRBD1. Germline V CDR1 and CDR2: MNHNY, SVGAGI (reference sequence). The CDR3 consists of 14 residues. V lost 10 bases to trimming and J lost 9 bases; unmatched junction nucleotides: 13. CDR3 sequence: CATTRDRVFSEQFF. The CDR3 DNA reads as TGTGCCACCACCCGGGACAGGGTTTTCAGTGAGCAGTTCTTC.

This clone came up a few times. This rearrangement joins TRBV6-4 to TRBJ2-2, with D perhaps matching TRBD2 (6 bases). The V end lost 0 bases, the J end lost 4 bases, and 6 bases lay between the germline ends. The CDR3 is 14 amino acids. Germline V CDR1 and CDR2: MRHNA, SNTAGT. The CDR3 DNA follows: TGTGCCAGCAGTGACTCGACTAGCACCGGGGAGCTGTTTTTT. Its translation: CASSDSTSTGELFF.

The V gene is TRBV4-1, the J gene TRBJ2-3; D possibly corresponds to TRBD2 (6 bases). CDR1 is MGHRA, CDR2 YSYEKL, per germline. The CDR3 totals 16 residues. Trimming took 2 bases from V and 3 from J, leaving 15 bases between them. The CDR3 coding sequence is TGCGCCAGCAGCCAACCGGCGGGGAGTGCGACAGATACGCAGTATTTT. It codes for CASSQPAGSATDTQYF.

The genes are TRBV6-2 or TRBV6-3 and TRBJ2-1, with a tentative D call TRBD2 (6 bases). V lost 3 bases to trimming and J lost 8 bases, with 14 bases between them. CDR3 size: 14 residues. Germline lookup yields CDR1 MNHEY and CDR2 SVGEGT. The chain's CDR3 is CASSYAGTADEQFF. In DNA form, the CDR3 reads TGTGCCAGCAGTTATGCGGGAACGGCGGATGAGCAGTTCTTC.

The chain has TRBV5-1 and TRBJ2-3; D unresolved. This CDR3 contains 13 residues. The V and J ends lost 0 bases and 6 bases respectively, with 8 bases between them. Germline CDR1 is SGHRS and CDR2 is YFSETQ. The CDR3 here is CASSLEMRDTQYF. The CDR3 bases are TGCGCCAGCAGCTTGGAAATGCGGGATACGCAGTATTTT.

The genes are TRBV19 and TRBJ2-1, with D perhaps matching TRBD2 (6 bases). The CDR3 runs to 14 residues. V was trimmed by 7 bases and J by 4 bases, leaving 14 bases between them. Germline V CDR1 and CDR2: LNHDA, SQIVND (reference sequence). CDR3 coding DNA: TGTGCCAGTAAAAACCGGGACTGGTACAATGAGCAGTTCTTC. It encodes CASKNRDWYNEQFF.

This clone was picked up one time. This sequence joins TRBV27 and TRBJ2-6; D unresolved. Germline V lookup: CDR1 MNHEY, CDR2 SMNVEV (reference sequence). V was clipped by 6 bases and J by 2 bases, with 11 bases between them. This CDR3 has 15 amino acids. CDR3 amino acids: CASSPESTGANVLTF. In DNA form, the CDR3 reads TGTGCCAGCAGCCCCGAAAGTACTGGGGCCAACGTCCTGACTTTC.

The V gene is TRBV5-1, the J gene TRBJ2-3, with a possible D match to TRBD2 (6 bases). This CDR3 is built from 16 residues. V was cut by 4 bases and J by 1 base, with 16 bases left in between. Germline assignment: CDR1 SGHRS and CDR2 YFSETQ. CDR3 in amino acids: CASSLGGAAGTDTQYF. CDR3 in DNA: TGCGCCAGCAGCCTCGGAGGGGCCGCGGGCACAGATACGCAGTATTTT.

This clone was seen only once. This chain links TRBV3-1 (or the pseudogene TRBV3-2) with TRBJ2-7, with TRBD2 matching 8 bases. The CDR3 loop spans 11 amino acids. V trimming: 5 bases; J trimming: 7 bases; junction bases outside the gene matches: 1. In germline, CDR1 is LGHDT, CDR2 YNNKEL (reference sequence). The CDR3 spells CASSGGGEQYF. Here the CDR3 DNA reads TGTGCCAGCAGCGGCGGGGGGGAGCAGTACTTC.

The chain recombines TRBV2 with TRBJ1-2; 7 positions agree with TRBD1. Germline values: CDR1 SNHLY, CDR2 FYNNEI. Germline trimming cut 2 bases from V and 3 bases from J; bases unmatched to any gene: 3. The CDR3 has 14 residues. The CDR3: CASSEMGQYYGYTF. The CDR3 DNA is TGTGCCAGCAGTGAAATGGGACAGTACTATGGCTACACCTTC.

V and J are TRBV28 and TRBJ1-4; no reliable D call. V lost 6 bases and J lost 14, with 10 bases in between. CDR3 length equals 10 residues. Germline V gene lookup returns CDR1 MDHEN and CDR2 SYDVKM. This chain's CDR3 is CASRGLALFF. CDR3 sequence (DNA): TGTGCCAGCAGGGGCCTGGCGCTGTTTTTT.

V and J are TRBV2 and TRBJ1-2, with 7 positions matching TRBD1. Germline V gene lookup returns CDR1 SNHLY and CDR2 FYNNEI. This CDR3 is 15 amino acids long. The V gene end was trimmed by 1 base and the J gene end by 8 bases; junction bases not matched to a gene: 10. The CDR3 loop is CASSEEYAGGKGYTF. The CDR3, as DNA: TGTGCCAGCAGTGAAGAGTATGCAGGGGGAAAGGGCTACACCTTC.

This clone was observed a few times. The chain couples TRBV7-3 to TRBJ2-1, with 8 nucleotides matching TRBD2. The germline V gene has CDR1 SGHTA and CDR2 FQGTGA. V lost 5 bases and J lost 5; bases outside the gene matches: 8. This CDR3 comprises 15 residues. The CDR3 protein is CASSPSGRRHNEQFF. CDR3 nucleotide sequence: TGTGCCAGCAGCCCGAGCGGGAGAAGGCACAATGAGCAGTTCTTC.

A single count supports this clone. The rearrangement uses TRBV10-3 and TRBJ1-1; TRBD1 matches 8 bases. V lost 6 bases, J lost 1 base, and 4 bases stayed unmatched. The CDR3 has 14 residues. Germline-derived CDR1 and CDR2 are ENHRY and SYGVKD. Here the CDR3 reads CAIRPGTGNTEAFF. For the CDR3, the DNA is TGTGCCATCAGACCCGGGACAGGGAACACTGAAGCTTTCTTT.

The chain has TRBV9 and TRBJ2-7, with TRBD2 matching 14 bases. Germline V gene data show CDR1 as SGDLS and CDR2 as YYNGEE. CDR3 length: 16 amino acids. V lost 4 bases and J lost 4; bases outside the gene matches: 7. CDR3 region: CASSISGTSGSYEQYF. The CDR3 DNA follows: TGTGCCAGCAGCATCTCCGGGACTAGCGGGAGTTACGAGCAGTACTTC.

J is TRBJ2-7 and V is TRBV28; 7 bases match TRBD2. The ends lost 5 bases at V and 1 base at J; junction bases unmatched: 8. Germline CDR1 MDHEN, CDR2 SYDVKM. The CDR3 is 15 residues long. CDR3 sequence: CASSPRTRLSYEQYF. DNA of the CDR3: TGTGCCAGCAGTCCCAGGACTAGACTATCCTACGAGCAGTACTTC.

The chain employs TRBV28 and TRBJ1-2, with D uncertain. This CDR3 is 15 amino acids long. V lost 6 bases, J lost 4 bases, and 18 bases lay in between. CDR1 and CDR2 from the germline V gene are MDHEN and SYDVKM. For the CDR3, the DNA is TGTGCCAGCAGCTTACCCACGACAAGGTCCTATGGCTACACCTTC. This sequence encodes CASSLPTTRSYGYTF.

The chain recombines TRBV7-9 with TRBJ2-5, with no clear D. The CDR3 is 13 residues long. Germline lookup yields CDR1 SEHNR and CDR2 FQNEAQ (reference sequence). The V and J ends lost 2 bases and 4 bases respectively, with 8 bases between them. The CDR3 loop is CASSLTVGETQYF. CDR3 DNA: TGTGCCAGCAGCTTAACGGTGGGAGAGACCCAGTACTTC. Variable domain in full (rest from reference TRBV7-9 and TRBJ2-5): DTGVSQNPRHKITKRGQNVTFRCDPISEHNRLYWYRQTLGQGPEFLTYFQNEAQLEKSRLLSDRFSAERPKGSFSTLEIQRTEQGDSAMYLCASSLTVGETQYFGPGTRLLVL.

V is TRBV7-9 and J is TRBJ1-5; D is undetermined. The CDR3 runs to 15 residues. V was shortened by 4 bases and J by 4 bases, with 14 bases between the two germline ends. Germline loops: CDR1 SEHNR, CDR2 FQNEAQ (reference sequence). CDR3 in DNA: TGTGCCAGCAGCTCGAGTTCCAATCGGAATCAGCCCCAGCATTTT. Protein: CASSSSSNRNQPQHF.